One and the same sample provided the 27 T cell receptor beta chains below, sequenced in a study of beta chain features in type 1 diabetes. The authors reverse transcribed all of the isolated RNA, so sequencing captured expressed TCRB transcripts. Produced via immunoSEQ multiplex PCR; TCRdb's table is partial and in-frame only. The table records over 500,000 clones, 15% to 18% of them present only once. Sequences were obtained from naive CD4+ T cells from blood. Every receptor here comes from a young man in good health.

This clone was picked up many times. The chain employs TRBV2 and TRBJ2-3; no definite D call. CDR1 and CDR2 (germline): SNHLY, FYNNEI. The CDR3 totals 12 residues. The ends were cut back, 7 bases at V and 5 bases at J, with 10 bases in the middle. The CDR3 protein is CASTSQGDTQYF. CDR3 bases: TGTGCCAGCACCTCCCAAGGAGATACGCAGTATTTT.

This clone has just a few counts. The V gene is TRBV5-1, the J gene TRBJ1-5, with 9 bases fitting TRBD1. Per germline, CDR1 SGHRS and CDR2 YFSETQ. The CDR3 has 15 residues. V was clipped by 4 bases and J by 2 bases; unmatched bases: 4. The CDR3 region has the DNA TGCGCCAGCAGCGAACAGGGGGCTGGCAATCAGCCCCAGCATTTT. It encodes CASSEQGAGNQPQHF. Supplemented by reference TRBV5-1 and TRBJ1-5, the full variable domain reads KAGVTQTPRYLIKTRGQQVTLSCSPISGHRSVSWYQQTPGQGLQFLFEYFSETQRNKGNFPGRFSGRQFSNSRSEMNVSTLELGDSALYLCASSEQGAGNQPQHFGDGTRLSIL.

The chain carries TRBV6-5 and TRBJ1-2, with D maybe TRBD1 (6 bases). V lost 7 bases and J 5 bases, leaving 8 bases between the germline ends. From germline, CDR1 is MNHEY and CDR2 SVGAGI. The CDR3 has 11 amino acids. Written as DNA, the CDR3 is TGTGCCAGCACCACAGGGTATGGCTACACCTTC. Protein product: CASTTGYGYTF.

This clone was detected only a few times. The J gene is TRBJ2-5, the V gene TRBV27; 15 nucleotides agree with TRBD2. Germline CDR1 and CDR2: MNHEY and SMNVEV (reference sequence). The CDR3 has 16 residues. V was pared by 7 bases and J by 5 bases, with 8 bases of the junction left unmatched. The chain's CDR3 is CASKGTSGRQVETQYF. In nucleotides, the CDR3 is TGTGCCAGCAAGGGGACTAGCGGGAGGCAGGTTGAGACCCAGTACTTC.

J is TRBJ2-3 and V is TRBV19, with 9 nucleotides matching TRBD2. The junction had 9 bases not matched to a gene; V was cut back by 3 bases and J by 5 bases. The CDR3 sequence is 16 residues long. CDR1 and CDR2 from the germline V gene are LNHDA and SQIVND (reference sequence). CDR3 nucleotide sequence: TGTGCCAGTAGTATCTGGGGGCGGGAGGGCCAAGATACGCAGTATTTT. Amino acids: CASSIWGREGQDTQYF.

V usage is TRBV5-1 and J usage is TRBJ2-7; 10 nucleotides line up with TRBD1. J was trimmed by 6 bases and V by 4 bases; bases with no gene match: 13. Germline CDR1 and CDR2: SGHRS and YFSETQ. The CDR3 length is 16 residues. The CDR3 DNA follows: TGCGCCAGCAGCCCCCTCGGGGGGACAGGGGCGGGCGAGCAGTACTTC. Translated: CASSPLGGTGAGEQYF.

This clone has more than one count but fewer than ten. This chain uses TRBV5-4 with TRBJ2-7; D uncertain. Germline V gene data show CDR1 as SGHNT and CDR2 as YYREEE (reference sequence). The CDR3 contains 15 residues. Trimming removed 3 bases at V and 0 bases at J, with 13 bases between. In DNA, the CDR3 is TGTGCCAGCAGCTCCACAGCGCTCAACTCCTACGAGCAGTACTTC. This encodes CASSSTALNSYEQYF.

This clone showed up just a few times. This CDR3 reads CASSYSGTVYNEQFF. The CDR3 DNA is TGTGCCAGCAGTTACTCGGGGACGGTTTACAATGAGCAGTTCTTC. This chain connects TRBV6-5 to TRBJ2-1; D may match TRBD1 or TRBD2 (5 bases each). Germline CDR1 reads MNHEY; CDR2 reads SVGAGI. CDR3 length: 15 residues. Trimming stripped 0 bases from V and 4 bases from J, with 10 bases between.

This clone was detected a few times. CDR3 region: CASTPSGSGSYNEQFF. The CDR3, as DNA: TGTGCCAGCACCCCTAGCGGGAGTGGCTCCTACAATGAGCAGTTCTTC. The chain uses TRBV5-4 and TRBJ2-1; 10 bases fit TRBD2. The germline V gene encodes CDR1 SGHNT and CDR2 YYREEE (reference sequence). Trimming removed 6 bases from V and 0 bases from J; junction bases left unmatched: 6. The CDR3 totals 16 residues.

The chain has TRBV7-8 and TRBJ2-7; the D gene is possibly TRBD2 (7 bases). The CDR3 runs to 16 residues. Germline CDR1 reads SGHVS; CDR2 reads FQNEAQ. V dropped 4 bases and J dropped 2 bases, with 18 bases sitting between them. CDR3 nucleotides: TGTGCCAGCAGCTCGCTAGGCGGGGGACAAGCCTACGAGCAGTACTTC. Protein sequence: CASSSLGGGQAYEQYF.

This chain links TRBV15 with TRBJ1-6; unclear D gene. The germline V gene has CDR1 LNHNV and CDR2 YYDKDF (reference sequence). Trimming took off 0 bases at V and 3 bases at J, with 12 bases between the two ends. The CDR3 length is 17 residues. The CDR3 sequence: CATSRDSRPGYNSPLHF. CDR3 DNA: TGTGCCACCAGCAGAGATTCCAGGCCAGGCTATAATTCACCCCTCCACTTT.

This clone showed up just a few times. The chain combines TRBV4-1 with TRBJ2-7; 9 bases match TRBD1. Germline V lookup: CDR1 MGHRA, CDR2 YSYEKL. V lost 1 base and J lost 7; bases outside the gene matches: 11. The CDR3 spans 16 residues. The chain's CDR3 is CASSQALGQGLREQYF. CDR3 nucleotides: TGCGCCAGCAGCCAAGCTTTGGGACAGGGATTGCGGGAGCAGTACTTC.

The chain's CDR3 is CASTGPGVPYEQYF. The CDR3 bases are TGTGCCAGCACGGGACCGGGAGTCCCCTACGAGCAGTACTTC. J is TRBJ2-7 and V is TRBV28, with D perhaps matching TRBD2 (6 bases). CDR3 length: 14 residues. Germline CDR1 and CDR2: MDHEN and SYDVKM. V gave up 7 bases and J gave up 2 bases, with 15 bases separating them.

The sample holds a few counts of this clone. The V call is TRBV23-1, the J call TRBJ2-5, with TRBD1 as a possible D gene (6 bases). TRBV23-1 is an open reading frame, and its role is uncertain. The CDR3 has 19 residues. The V gene lost 0 bases and the J gene lost 7 bases, with 27 bases spanning the gap. CDR3 loop: CASSQSSRQAQKAYWTQYF. The CDR3, as DNA: TGCGCCAGCAGTCAATCAAGCAGACAGGCACAAAAAGCATATTGGACCCAGTACTTC.

The chain couples TRBV7-8 to TRBJ1-5; weak D call: TRBD1 (5 bases). The germline CDR1 and CDR2 sequences are SGHVS and FQNEAQ. V was clipped by 5 bases and J by 4 bases, with 21 bases between them. CDR3 length: 17 residues. CDR3 sequence: CASSPREMGNLNQPQHF. The CDR3 DNA reads as TGTGCCAGCAGCCCCAGGGAGATGGGCAATCTTAATCAGCCCCAGCATTTT.

In this sample, this clone turned up a few times. The chain has TRBV6-6 and TRBJ2-6; D remains unclear. The germline V gene encodes CDR1 MNHNY and CDR2 SVGAGI (reference sequence). CDR3 length: 15 residues. With 10 bases removed from V and 3 bases from J, the gap between germline ends came to 16 bases. The CDR3 DNA reads TGTGCCACCCTGGACCTCGACTTTGGGGCCAACGTCCTGACTTTC. Translating gives CATLDLDFGANVLTF.

In this sample, this clone turned up a few times. This sequence joins TRBV5-1 and TRBJ1-3; no clear D gene. V lost 0 bases to trimming and J lost 1 base, with 5 bases between them. The CDR3 is made up of 14 amino acids. CDR1 and CDR2 from the germline V gene are SGHRS and YFSETQ. As DNA, the CDR3 is TGCGCCAGCAGCTTGGCGGCATCTGGAAACACCATATATTTT. This encodes CASSLAASGNTIYF.

This clone was seen a handful of times. The identical CDR3 is also encoded by other nucleotide sequences in the sample. The chain joins TRBV30 to TRBJ1-2; no definite D call. This CDR3 is 12 amino acids long. Per germline, CDR1 GTSNPN and CDR2 SVGIG (reference sequence). With 0 bases removed from V and 4 bases from J, the gap between germline ends came to 6 bases. The CDR3 reads CAWSVSSYGYTF. The CDR3 nucleotides are TGTGCCTGGAGTGTAAGCAGCTATGGCTACACCTTC. The full variable domain, with the rest looked up from reference TRBV30 and TRBJ1-2, is SQTIHQWPATLVQPVGSPLSLECTVEGTSNPNLYWYRQAAGRGLQLLFYSVGIGQISSEVPQNLSASRPQDRQFILSSKKLLLSDSGFYLCAWSVSSYGYTFGSGTRLTVV.

J is TRBJ1-1 and V is TRBV6-1, with a possible D match to TRBD1 (5 bases). The CDR3 is 11 residues long. Looked up from germline, CDR1 is MNHNS and CDR2 is SASEGT. Deletions cut 7 bases from V and 8 bases from J, with 11 bases between. This CDR3 is CASTTNREAFF. In nucleotides, the CDR3 is TGTGCCAGCACCACCAACAGGGAAGCTTTCTTT.

This clone was found a few times. The chain joins TRBV9 to TRBJ2-7; 10 bases match TRBD1. V lost 0 bases and J lost 2; bases outside the gene matches: 2. Germline V lookup: CDR1 SGDLS, CDR2 YYNGEE. The CDR3 runs 15 residues. This CDR3 is CASSVDGQGAYEQYF. In nucleotides, the CDR3 is TGTGCCAGCAGCGTAGACGGACAGGGGGCCTACGAGCAGTACTTC.

The V gene is TRBV28, the J gene TRBJ2-1; the D call may be TRBD1 or TRBD2 (5 bases each). Looked up from germline, CDR1 is MDHEN and CDR2 is SYDVKM. V shed 5 bases and J shed 6 bases, with 23 bases lying between them. The length of the CDR3 is 17 residues. The CDR3 loop is CASSLYQTRGLTNEQFF. The CDR3 DNA reads TGTGCCAGCAGTCTCTATCAAACTAGGGGTCTGACCAATGAGCAGTTCTTC.

This clone was counted a few times. V and J are TRBV4-1 and TRBJ2-5, with D hard to call. The CDR3 has 14 amino acids. Trimming removed 1 base from V and 4 bases from J, with 10 bases in between. CDR1 is MGHRA, CDR2 YSYEKL, per germline. The CDR3 DNA sequence: TGCGCCAGCAGCCAAGGGGTGGGGATAGAGACCCAGTACTTC. Amino acid sequence: CASSQGVGIETQYF.

The CDR3 loop reads CASSVKQETQYF. Here the CDR3 DNA reads TGTGCCAGCAGTGTGAAGCAAGAGACCCAGTACTTC. The genes are TRBV28 and TRBJ2-5, with no clear D. Germline-derived CDR1 and CDR2 are MDHEN and SYDVKM. V was trimmed by 5 bases and J by 2 bases, leaving 6 bases between them. CDR3 length: 12 amino acids. The full variable domain, rest sourced from reference TRBV28 and TRBJ2-5, is DVKVTQSSRYLVKRTGEKVFLECVQDMDHENMFWYRQDPGLGLRLIYFSYDVKMKEKGDIPEGYSVSREKKERFSLILESASTNQTSMYLCASSVKQETQYFGPGTRLLVL.

The gene calls are TRBV28 and TRBJ1-1, with no clear D. Germline V gives CDR1 MDHEN, CDR2 SYDVKM. The CDR3 has 12 amino acids. Trimming cost V 2 bases and J 10 bases, with 11 bases left between them. The CDR3 protein is CASSLSWTAAFF. The CDR3 coding sequence is TGTGCCAGCAGTTTAAGCTGGACGGCAGCTTTCTTT.

This clone was detected only a few times. The J gene is TRBJ2-7, the V gene TRBV19, with D uncertain. V was shortened by 6 bases and J by 6 bases, with 12 bases between the two germline ends. Per germline, CDR1 LNHDA and CDR2 SQIVND (reference sequence). This CDR3 region has 12 residues. The chain's CDR3 is CASRRTTGEQYF. CDR3 coding DNA: TGTGCCAGTAGGCGTACCACTGGCGAGCAGTACTTC.

The chain links TRBV5-1 to TRBJ1-4, with 8 nucleotides matching TRBD1. This CDR3 is 15 amino acids long. Germline V lookup: CDR1 SGHRS, CDR2 YFSETQ. The ends lost 0 bases at V and 7 bases at J; junction bases unmatched: 5. Here the CDR3 DNA reads TGCGCCAGCAGCTTGGATGGGACAGGAGGTGAAAAACTGTTTTTT. Translated, it gives CASSLDGTGGEKLFF.

This clone was counted only a few times. The CDR3: CAIGAGQGFNEQFF. The CDR3 DNA reads TGTGCCATTGGGGCGGGACAGGGTTTCAATGAGCAGTTCTTC. This chain joins TRBV19 and TRBJ2-1; TRBD1 matches 9 bases. The CDR3 is 14 amino acids. The germline CDR1 and CDR2 sequences are LNHDA and SQIVND (reference sequence). V lost 10 bases to trimming and J lost 6 bases; unmatched junction nucleotides: 10.